Given below is one T cell receptor (beta chain) in context. Its antigen remains unidentified. Through a sample-barcoded 5' primer and a J-beta primer mix, a second PCR was run for roughly 6 to 11 cycles. The template-switch adaptor, which had 12 random nucleotides, put a tag on each cDNA molecule. TCRdb itself ran the 5' RACE reads through MiXCR, one entry per CDR3 protein. The data contain around 620,000 distinct CDR3 sequences, approximately 27% of them singletons. This sample is drawn from a study of blood T cells in healthy people across ages. Study-wide results and caveats: It was held that the diversity estimates obtained from one million T cells were underestimates. Naive CD4+ cell counts and diversity both ran higher in long-lived than in aged donors.

Caucasian individuals from Russia who were healthy and aged roughly 6 to 95 acted as donors. This receptor was identified in a woman in her 70s in good health. Sequencing used blood.

In nucleotides, the CDR3 is TGTGCCAGCAACCACCGTCGGACAGGCTTAAACACTGAAGCTTTCTTT. This encodes CASNHRRTGLNTEAFF. The rearrangement uses TRBV6-6 and TRBJ1-1; TRBD1 matches 7 bases. This CDR3 contains 16 residues. V was pared by 7 bases and J by 2 bases, with 13 bases of the junction left unmatched. Germline-derived CDR1 and CDR2 are MNHNY and SVGAGI (reference sequence).